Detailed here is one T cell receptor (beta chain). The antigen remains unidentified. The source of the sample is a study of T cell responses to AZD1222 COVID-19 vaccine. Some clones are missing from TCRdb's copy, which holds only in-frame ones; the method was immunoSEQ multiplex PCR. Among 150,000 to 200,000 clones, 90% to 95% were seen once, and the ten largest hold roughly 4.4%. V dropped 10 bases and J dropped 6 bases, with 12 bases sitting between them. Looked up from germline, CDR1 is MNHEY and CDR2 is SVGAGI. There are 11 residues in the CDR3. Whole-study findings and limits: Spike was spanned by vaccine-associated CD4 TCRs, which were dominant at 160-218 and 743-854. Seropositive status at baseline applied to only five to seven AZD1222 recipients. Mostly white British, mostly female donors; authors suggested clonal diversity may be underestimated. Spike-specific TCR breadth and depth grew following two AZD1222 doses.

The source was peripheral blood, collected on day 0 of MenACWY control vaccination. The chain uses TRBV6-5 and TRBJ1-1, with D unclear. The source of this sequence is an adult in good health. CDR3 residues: CATSWAAEAFF. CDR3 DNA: TGTGCCACCTCATGGGCAGCTGAAGCTTTCTTT.